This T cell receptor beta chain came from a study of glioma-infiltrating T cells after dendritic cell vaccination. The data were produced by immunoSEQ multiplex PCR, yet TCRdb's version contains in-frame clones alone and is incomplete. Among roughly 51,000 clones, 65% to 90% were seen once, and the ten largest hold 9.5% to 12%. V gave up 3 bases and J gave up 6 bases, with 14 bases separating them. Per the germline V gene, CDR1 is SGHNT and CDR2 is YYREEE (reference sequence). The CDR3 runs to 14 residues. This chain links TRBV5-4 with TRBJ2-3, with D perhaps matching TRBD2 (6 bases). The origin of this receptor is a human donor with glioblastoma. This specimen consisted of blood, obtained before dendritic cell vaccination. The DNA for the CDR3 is TGTGCCAGCAGCTCCGGGACTCTCGGGGATACGCAGTATTTT. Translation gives CASSSGTLGDTQYF.